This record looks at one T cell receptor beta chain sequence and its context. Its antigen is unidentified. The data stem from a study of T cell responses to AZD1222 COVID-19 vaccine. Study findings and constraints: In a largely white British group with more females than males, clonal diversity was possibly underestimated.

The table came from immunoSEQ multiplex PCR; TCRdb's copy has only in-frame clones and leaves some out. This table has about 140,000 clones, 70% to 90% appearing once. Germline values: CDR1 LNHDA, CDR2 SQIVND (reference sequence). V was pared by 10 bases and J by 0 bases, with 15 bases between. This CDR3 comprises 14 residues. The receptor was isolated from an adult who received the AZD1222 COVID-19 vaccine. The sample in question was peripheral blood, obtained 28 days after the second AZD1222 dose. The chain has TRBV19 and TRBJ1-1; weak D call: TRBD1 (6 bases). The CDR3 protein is CATSRGLLNTEAFF. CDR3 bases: TGTGCCACCTCCCGGGGGCTCTTGAACACTGAAGCTTTCTTT.